Listed here is a single TCR beta chain. Its antigen is unidentified. The data were produced by immunoSEQ multiplex PCR, yet TCRdb's version contains in-frame clones alone and is incomplete. Among approximately 180,000 clones listed, more than 80% were seen once. This record comes from a study of T cell responses to AZD1222 COVID-19 vaccine. The length of the CDR3 is 14 residues. In germline, CDR1 is SNHLY, CDR2 FYNNEI. Trimming at V came to 3 bases and at J to 6 bases, leaving 4 bases not matched to a gene. Broader study findings: Repertoires in all cases were sampled only once the peak T cell response had passed. A mostly white British donor set with more females was recruited, and clonal diversity was possibly underestimated.

The receptor was derived from an adult in good health. This chain joins TRBV2 and TRBJ2-5, with TRBD1 identical over 10 bases. Sequences were derived from peripheral blood, sampled on day 0 of AZD1222 vaccination. The chain's CDR3 is CASSDGQGDKTQYF. In DNA, the CDR3 is TGTGCCAGCAGTGATGGACAGGGGGACAAGACCCAGTACTTC.